The entry that follows covers one TCR beta chain sequence. The naive CD8 subset, CD45RO-negative cells positively selected for CCR7, excluded terminally differentiated effector memory CD45RA+ cells. The sample comes from a study of shared clonotypes between healthy human individuals. V shed 3 bases, J shed 5 bases, and the junction held 8 bases outside the gene matches. Per germline, CDR1 MGHRA and CDR2 YSYEKL. The CDR3 sequence is 17 residues long. Execution of the assay was at deep level. Sequenced by immunoSEQ multiplex PCR; TCRdb stores in-frame clones only, minus some. The data show 660,000 or so clones, roughly 95% seen once.

Sequenced: naive CD8+ T cells sorted from blood. The V gene is TRBV4-1, the J gene TRBJ2-7; TRBD2 matches 15 bases. The TCR comes from a young woman in good health. Here the CDR3 reads CASSQTDGTSGRNEQYF. The CDR3 DNA reads TGCGCCAGCAGCCAGACCGACGGGACTAGCGGGAGGAACGAGCAGTACTTC.